The T cell receptor beta chain under discussion was sequenced for a study of blood T cells in healthy people across ages (dated by TCRdb to the mid-2010s). As for the study more broadly: In model experiments, roughly one uniquely barcoded TCR beta cDNA molecule per two T cells was captured by template switching. To track age-related changes in TCR beta repertoire diversity, the study relied on deep sequencing normalized with unique cDNA molecular identifiers. The donors were divided into four age groups: young (average about 15 years), middle-aged (approximately 39), aged (roughly 66) and long-lived (about 80). To avoid experimental bias, donors of different ages were distributed randomly across sequencing lanes. Two additional independent replicas of 1 million unique cDNA reads from the same blood draw were analyzed for two donors (one aged 18 to 29 and one aged 80 or older).

The CDR3 contains 15 residues, cysteine and phenylalanine counted. Here the CDR3 DNA is all that survives: 45 bases in frame from base 1. From a lookup of the germline V gene, CDR1 and CDR2 are LGHNA and YSLEER. V loses 1 base, J loses 4 bases, and the germline ends lie 10 bases apart. Systemically healthy Caucasian individuals from Russia, 35 to 50 in total and aged about 6 to 90 years, were included as donors. Around 10 milliliters of peripheral blood were collected from each donor into EDTA-treated Vacutainer tubes. PBMCs were isolated by Ficoll-Paque density-gradient centrifugation, with at least 7 million obtained per sample. Total RNA was extracted from PBMCs with Trizol reagent, with at least 6 micrograms obtained per sample. For every donor, flow cytometry on a PBMC aliquot measured the percentage of naive CD45RAhigh/CD27high T cells. This clonotype was seen repeatedly, ten times or more. Its antigen remains unidentified. There are no base qualities to consult, and no much larger clone falls within one base.

Overall results and qualifications from the work: Compared with the aged group, the long-lived group had more naive CD4+ T cells, fewer expanded clones and increased TCR diversity, a pattern suggesting age selection. A strong correlation was found between observed TCR beta diversity and the percentage of naive T cells measured by flow cytometry. As age increased, observed TCR beta diversity per million T cells dropped in a roughly linear way, and a significant reduction was already evident by age around 41. Since profiling was done on bulk unsorted PBMCs, naive and antigen-experienced compartments could not be conclusively compared. Donor CMV infection status was unknown, potentially confounding age-related changes in expanded clonotypes. Estimates of total diversity from one million sequenced T cells were regarded as lower bounds and underestimates.

The library was produced with 5' RACE. Sequenced on an Illumina HiSeq 2500. A second PCR of roughly 7 to 12 cycles was performed with a sample-barcoded 5' primer and a J-beta primer mix. A unique molecular identifier was introduced onto each TCR beta cDNA molecule by a template-switch 5' adaptor carrying 12 random nucleotides. At least 2.5 million CDR3-containing paired-end reads were obtained from each sample. All of the RNA was converted into first-strand cDNA using the Mint cDNA synthesis kit, with a TRBC-specific oligonucleotide serving as the primer. Following uracil-DNA glycosylase treatment, all cDNA underwent a first 18-cycle PCR with the universal primers M1SS and BC2_uni_R. Per the source publication's procedure: Normalization of each sample was performed by random selection of 1 million high-quality reads, each carrying a distinct molecular identifier. Reads sharing molecular identifiers were discarded rather than binned into consensus sequences. MiTCR, set to a Q25 quality threshold and the strictest error-elimination algorithm, was used for CDR3 identification, clonotype clustering and error correction. A nonparametric unseen species model with Euler transformation was used to estimate lower-bound total TCR beta diversity. TCRdb took the public reads, trimmed them with fastp at Q25, ran MiXCR for clone calling and kept in-frame beta chains. Rows matching on CDR3 protein sequence are summarized as one entry with the most common DNA and genes. For this entry, the V and J calls and clone size follow TCRdb and not the study's own pipeline. Across this sample there are 1 million to 1.2 million distinct CDR3 sequences, with more than 30% seen only once. The top ten constitute around 13% of the sample.

The chain uses TRBV4-3 and TRBJ2-2; confidence is insufficient to name the D gene. The specimen was blood. The clonotype originates from a man aged 18 to 35 in good health. The DNA is as follows: TGCGCCAGCAGCCAAGGAAGCCAGATCACCGGGGAGCTGTTTTTT. It codes for CASSQGSQITGELFF.